These 13 T cell receptor beta chains came from one sample sequenced in a study of regulatory T cells in long-lasting Graves disease. Libraries of TCR beta came from iRepertoire HTBI primers plus Arm-PCR of CDR3 regions. One entry per CDR3 protein results from TCRdb running MiXCR on the multiplex PCR reads. This repertoire shows roughly 560,000 distinct CDR3 sequences, roughly 15% found once; its top ten account for around 25%. Time point defined: newly diagnosed GD, antithyroid drugs for less than 3 months. From RNA extracted from PBMCs, the TCR library was made. This sample was also put to use in a study of T cells in Graves' hyperthyroidism and ophthalmopathy.

Sequencing used peripheral blood mononuclear cells (PBMCs), obtained at new diagnosis, from a patient treated with antithyroid drugs. Every receptor here comes from a woman in her forties or fifties with Graves disease.

This clonotype was counted ten times or more. J is TRBJ2-5 and V is TRBV11-3; no clear D. Trimming removed 2 bases at V and 1 base at J, with 11 bases between. CDR3 length: 15 residues. In germline, CDR1 is SGHNT, CDR2 YENEEA. This CDR3 reads CASSLSALAQETQYF. The CDR3 DNA reads as TGTGCCAGCAGCTTATCGGCCCTCGCCCAAGAGACCCAGTACTTC. The variable domain in full, with the rest retrieved from reference TRBV11-3 and TRBJ2-5, is EAGVVQSPRYKIIEKKQPVAFWCNPISGHNTLYWYLQNLGQGPELLIRYENEEAVDDSQLPKDRFSAERLKGVDSTLKIQPAELGDSAVYLCASSLSALAQETQYFGPGTRLLVL.

The V and J genes are TRBV19 and TRBJ1-4; a possible D gene is TRBD1 (5 bases). The CDR3 contains 14 residues. The germline V gene encodes CDR1 LNHDA and CDR2 SQIVND (reference sequence). V was pared by 8 bases and J by 6 bases, with 16 bases between. DNA of the CDR3: TGTGCCAGTCTATCAAGGGGCGCGTATGAAAAACTGTTTTTT. Its translation: CASLSRGAYEKLFF.

This clonotype came up many times. The gene calls are TRBV11-3 and TRBJ2-1; 12 positions agree with TRBD2. The CDR3 consists of 17 residues. CDR1 SGHNT and CDR2 YENEEA come from the germline V gene. Losses at the gene ends were 1 base for V and 9 bases for J; bases not matched to a gene: 10. CDR3: CASSLVAGLAGGREQFF. The CDR3 DNA follows: TGTGCCAGCAGCTTAGTGGCTGGCCTAGCGGGGGGGCGTGAGCAGTTCTTC.

This clonotype has at least ten counts. The chain has TRBV29-1 and TRBJ2-3; TRBD2 aligns across 14 bases. The CDR3 spans 18 residues. Looked up from germline, CDR1 is SQVTM and CDR2 is ANQGSEA. V trimming: 7 bases; J trimming: 3 bases; junction bases outside the gene matches: 15. CDR3 region: CSAEGTSRTSGGTDTQYF. The DNA of the CDR3 is TGCAGCGCCGAAGGGACTTCACGGACTAGCGGGGGGACAGATACGCAGTATTTT.

V usage is TRBV5-1 and J usage is TRBJ1-2, with a weak D call TRBD1 (6 bases). The CDR3 is 15 amino acids. CDR1 and CDR2 (germline): SGHRS, YFSETQ. Between the trimmed V and J ends, which lost 4 bases and 4 bases, there was a span of 17 bases. CDR3 region: CASSPGGRASYGYTF. The CDR3 DNA follows: TGCGCCAGCAGCCCCGGGGGCAGGGCCTCCTATGGCTACACCTTC.

This clonotype came up many times. The chain joins TRBV27 to TRBJ1-6, with TRBD1 as a possible D gene (5 bases). Trimming shortened V by 2 bases and J by 5 bases, and 10 bases separated the two germline ends. The CDR3 extends over 15 amino acids. Germline V gene lookup returns CDR1 MNHEY and CDR2 SMNVEV (reference sequence). The CDR3: CASSLGTGNNSPLHF. In DNA form, the CDR3 reads TGTGCCAGCAGTTTAGGCACAGGAAATAATTCACCCCTCCACTTT.

This clonotype was counted a few times. The chain links TRBV9 to TRBJ1-5, with TRBD1 identical over 7 bases. Germline lookup yields CDR1 SGDLS and CDR2 YYNGEE. The CDR3 length is 18 residues. Trimming removed 1 base from V and 0 bases from J; junction bases left unmatched: 10. CDR3 DNA sequence: TGTGCCAGCAGCGTATCCCGGGACAGCGTTTATAGCAATCAGCCCCAGCATTTT. It specifies CASSVSRDSVYSNQPQHF.

This clonotype was picked up one time. The rearrangement links TRBV19 to TRBJ2-7, with D possibly being TRBD1 (6 bases). The CDR3 loop spans 15 amino acids. The germline V and J ends were trimmed by 4 bases and 2 bases, with 15 bases remaining between them. The germline V gene encodes CDR1 LNHDA and CDR2 SQIVND (reference sequence). The CDR3 protein is CASSSPLTGPYEQYF. CDR3 DNA: TGTGCCAGTAGTAGCCCCTTAACAGGGCCCTACGAGCAGTACTTC.

This clonotype was seen many times. Mismatch with germline at one junction end may stem from a read error. V and J are TRBV4-2 and TRBJ2-7; TRBD1 agrees at 8 bases. Germline loops: CDR1 LGHNA, CDR2 YNFKEQ. The CDR3 loop spans 12 amino acids. In DNA form, the CDR3 reads TGTGCCAGCAGCCAAGGTTTGCAGGGGGCGAACTTC. It codes for CASSQGLQGANF.

This clonotype has only a few counts. At one of its ends the junction is not consistent with the germline gene, which may arise from a read error. The J gene is TRBJ2-1, the V gene TRBV9, with unresolved D. The germline V gene has CDR1 SGDLS and CDR2 YYNGEE. The length of the CDR3 is 8 residues. Here the CDR3 DNA reads TGTGCCAGCAACCCCATCCTCTTC. It encodes CASNPILF.

This clonotype was counted between two and nine times. The chain is built from TRBV5-4 and TRBJ1-1; a possible D gene is TRBD1 (5 bases). CDR1 is SGHNT and CDR2 is YYREEE in the germline V gene (reference sequence). Between the trimmed V and J ends, which lost 2 bases and 5 bases, there was a span of 16 bases. This CDR3 comprises 15 residues. The CDR3 spells CASSLGVGDGTEAFF. DNA of the CDR3: TGTGCCAGCAGCTTAGGGGTAGGGGATGGGACTGAAGCTTTCTTT.

This chain joins TRBV28 and TRBJ1-5; TRBD1 matches 8 bases. With V trimmed by 5 bases and J by 5 bases, 8 bases remained unmatched. The CDR3 is 15 amino acids. Germline CDR1 reads MDHEN; CDR2 reads SYDVKM. The CDR3 here is CASSGAGTGDQPQHF. As DNA, the CDR3 is TGTGCCAGCAGTGGAGCCGGGACAGGCGATCAGCCCCAGCATTTT.

This clonotype came up many times. The chain carries TRBV12-3 or TRBV12-4 and TRBJ2-3; D might be TRBD1 (5 bases). The CDR3 totals 15 residues. Trimming removed 4 bases at V and 3 bases at J, with 14 bases between. CDR3 DNA: TGTGCCAGCAGTTACCCCTCCCAGGGAACAGATACGCAGTATTTT. The encoded protein is CASSYPSQGTDTQYF.